This T cell receptor (beta chain) was identified in a study of blood T cell repertoires in COVID-19. Across the study: Sample material is recorded as cDNA or gDNA derived from T cells, B-cell-depleted T cells, or PBMCs.

How the authors handled the data: Nucleated cell number was recorded as an estimate derived from reference gene primer amplification. Assay used: immunoSEQ multiplex PCR; TCRdb lists only in-frame clones, some missing. Clone size and the V and J calls come from that table; the DNA yielded D and trimming. The sample contains some 95,000 clones, around 80% of which appear only once. V shed 0 bases and J 0 bases; nucleotides not matched to a gene: 4. The germline CDR1 and CDR2 sequences are ENHRY and SYGVKD. The CDR3 length is 18 residues. The V and J genes are TRBV10-3 and TRBJ2-1, with TRBD2 matching over 11 bases. The sample consisted of peripheral blood. The sequence came from a man aged 45 to 65 who had recovered from COVID-19. For the CDR3, the DNA is TGTGCCATCAGTGAGTCCCCTAGCGGGGGGAGCTCCTACAATGAGCAGTTCTTC. It translates to CAISESPSGGSSYNEQFF.